This TCR beta chain was documented in a study of shared clonotypes between healthy human individuals. Whole-study results and caveats: Memory subsets had estimated richness that was generally smaller than that of naive subsets. Sequencing depth was expected to influence donor clonotype sharing. Researchers sampled blood only, noting tissue repertoires likely differ.

Healthy and HIV-negative, the adult donors had no recent acute infections or vaccinations. As for this clone: Antigen specificity is unknown.

The protocol was immunoSEQ multiplex PCR, while the TCRdb copy is restricted to in-frame clones and leaves out a portion. The table shows about 110,000 clones, with around 68% occurring only once. Germline CDR1 SQVTM, CDR2 ANQGSEA. CDR3 length equals 15 residues. V trimming: 6 bases; J trimming: 4 bases; junction bases outside the gene matches: 11. V usage is TRBV29-1 and J usage is TRBJ1-2; 10 bases agree with TRBD1. The sample taken for sequencing was memory CD8+ T cells sorted from blood. The subset was: CD45RO+ cells pooled with CCR7-negative TemRA cells. The sequence was collected from a woman aged 25 to 39 in good health. The CDR3 region has the DNA TGCAGCGTCAGGACAGGGGGTAGATTTGTCTATGGCTACACCTTC. Protein: CSVRTGGRFVYGYTF.